This T cell receptor beta chain emerged from a study of blood T cell repertoires in COVID-19. Overall study: COVID-19 samples from acute and convalescent phases originated in the United States, Italy and Spain. T cells, B-cell-depleted T cells, or PBMCs supplied cDNA or gDNA.

Germline values: CDR1 SGDLS, CDR2 YYNGEE. V lost 0 bases, J lost 7 bases, and 11 bases lay in between. This CDR3 has 15 amino acids. Some clones are missing from TCRdb's copy, which holds only in-frame ones; the method was immunoSEQ multiplex PCR. In the table there are 20,000 to 30,000 clones, roughly nine tenths of which are singletons. The genes are TRBV9 and TRBJ1-6, with D perhaps TRBD1 (5 bases). This TCR was sampled from a human donor in a cohort sampled during active COVID-19. The sequenced sample consisted of peripheral blood. As DNA, the CDR3 is TGTGCCAGCAGCGTAGGGGGGGTCGGGAATTCACCCCTCCACTTT. Translating gives CASSVGGVGNSPLHF.